This TCR beta chain originates from a study of T cells in Graves' hyperthyroidism and ophthalmopathy. About the research overall: Staff took peripheral blood when the initial diagnosis was made, before any treatment began.

Using RNA transcripts as the source, TCR beta CDR3 regions were amplified. In the first-round RT-PCR of the TCR CDR3, the HTBI primer set was used. A single record per CDR3 protein comes from TCRdb applying MiXCR to the multiplex PCR reads. Among about half a million distinct CDR3 sequences listed, about 20% were seen once. Study results and caveats: Blood held most thyroid clonotypes expanded above 0.001 frequency. For ophthalmopathy, model prediction preceded onset by a median about 6 months.

Diagnoses were made from clinical symptoms, serum measures (thyroxine and TRAb), thyroid ultrasound and orbital computed tomography. This clonotype was seen a handful of times. Its antigen is undetermined. The sequencing input was blood. This TCR was recovered from a woman aged 70-85 years with Graves' ophthalmopathy.

As DNA, the CDR3 is TGTGCCAGCAGACATGGACTAGCGAGGGGGCAAGAGACCCAGTACTTC. Translation gives CASRHGLARGQETQYF. The chain couples TRBV2 to TRBJ2-5; 9 bases map to TRBD2. J gave up 2 bases and V 6 bases, and 10 bases lay outside the gene matches. In germline, CDR1 is SNHLY, CDR2 FYNNEI. The CDR3 length is 16 residues. Full variable domain (outside the CDR3, taken from reference TRBV2 and TRBJ2-5): EPEVTQTPSHQVTQMGQEVILRCVPISNHLYFYWYRQILGQKVEFLVSFYNNEISEKSEIFDDQFSVERPDGSNFTLKIRSTKLEDSAMYFCASRHGLARGQETQYFGPGTRLLVL.